This T cell receptor beta chain is from a study of cytomegalovirus exposure and HLA in healthy donors. Study conclusions and caveats: Among immune exposure information, only CMV serostatus was available. Later findings reportedly placed an Asian-associated ancestry cluster below the approximately 670-donor mean for N-insertions. When analyzed later, a missense DCLRE1C variant was found to be linked to TCR beta V- and J-gene trimming.

A remark on this clone: No antigen is known for it.

In the PCR, 60 Vbeta and 13 Jbeta primers were used. Repertoires were generated with immunoSEQ multiplex PCR, while TCRdb's copy carries only in-frame clones and drops some. The sample lists 100,000 or so clones, under 85% occurring once. Trimming cost V 7 bases and J 7 bases; bases outside gene matches: 12. The CDR3 consists of 15 residues. CDR1 is LNHDA and CDR2 is SQIVND in the germline V gene (reference sequence). This clonotype originated in a middle-aged woman in good health and CMV-seronegative. What was sequenced was PBMCs. V and J are TRBV19 and TRBJ1-5; 8 bases are shared with TRBD1. In nucleotides, the CDR3 is TGTGCCAGTACCGTCACAGGGGGAGTATGGCAGCCCCAGCATTTT. This gives the protein CASTVTGGVWQPQHF.